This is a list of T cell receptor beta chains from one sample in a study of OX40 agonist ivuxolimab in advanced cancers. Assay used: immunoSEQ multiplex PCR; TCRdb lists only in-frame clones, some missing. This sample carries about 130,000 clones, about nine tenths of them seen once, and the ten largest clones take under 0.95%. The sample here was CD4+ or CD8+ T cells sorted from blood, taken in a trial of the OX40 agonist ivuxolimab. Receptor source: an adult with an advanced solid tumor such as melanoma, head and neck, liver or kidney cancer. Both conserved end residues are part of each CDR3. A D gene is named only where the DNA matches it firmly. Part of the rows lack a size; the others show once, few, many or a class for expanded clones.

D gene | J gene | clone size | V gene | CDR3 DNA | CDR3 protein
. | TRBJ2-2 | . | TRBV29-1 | TGCAGCGTTGAAGATCCTTACCCAGGGCAGTCCGGGGAGCTGTTTTTT | CSVEDPYPGQSGELFF
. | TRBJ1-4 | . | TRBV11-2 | TGTGCCAGCAGTCGTGGTGGGACGGCTGAAAAACTGTTTTTT | CASSRGGTAEKLFF
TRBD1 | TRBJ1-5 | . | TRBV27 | TGTGCCAGCAGTTTATACCCCCTGGGGACAGGGGGCTATCAGCCCCAGCATTTT | CASSLYPLGTGGYQPQHF
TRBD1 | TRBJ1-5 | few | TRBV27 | TGTGCCAGCAGCAGGACAGGAACCTCTTATTTGGAGCCCCAGCATTTT | CASSRTGTSYLEPQHF
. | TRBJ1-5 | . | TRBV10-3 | TGTGCCATCAGTGAGTCGGCGGAACAGGGATTTAGCAATCAGCCCCAGCATTTT | CAISESAEQGFSNQPQHF
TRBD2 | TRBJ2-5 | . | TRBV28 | TGTGCCAGCACCCCCCCGGGAGGGACGGGGGACCAGTACTTC | CASTPPGGTGDQYF
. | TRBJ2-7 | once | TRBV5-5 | TGTGCCACCGCCTTTGGGGGCGCGTCCTACGAGCAGTACTTC | CATAFGGASYEQYF
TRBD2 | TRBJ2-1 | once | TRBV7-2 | TGTGCCAGCAGCTTGTTTTCCAGCGGGGGTTACAATGAGCAGTTCTTC | CASSLFSSGGYNEQFF
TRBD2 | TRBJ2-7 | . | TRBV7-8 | TGTGCCAGCAGCTTAGCGGGCGGGAGTTACGAGCAGTACTTC | CASSLAGGSYEQYF
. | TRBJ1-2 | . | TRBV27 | TGTGCCAGCAGTTTATACGGCAGGGAAGGGGTAGCTAACTATGGCTACACCTTC | CASSLYGREGVANYGYTF
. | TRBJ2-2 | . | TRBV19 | TGTGCCAGTAGTAAAAATAGGTTTCCCGGGGAGCTGTTTTTT | CASSKNRFPGELFF
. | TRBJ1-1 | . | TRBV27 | TGTGCCAGCAGTTTATTTCGACAAGGGAACACTGAAGCTTTCTTT | CASSLFRQGNTEAFF
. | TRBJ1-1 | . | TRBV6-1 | TGTGCCAGCAGTGAAACCTCCCCGGGAGGGCCGAAGAAATTGAACACTGAAGCTTTCTTT | CASSETSPGGPKKLNTEAFF
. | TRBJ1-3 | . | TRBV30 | TGTGCCTGGAGTGGAACAGTGCACACCATATATTTT | CAWSGTVHTIYF
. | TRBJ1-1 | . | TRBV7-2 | TGTGCCAGCAGCTTGTGGGTGCAGGACACTGAAGCTTTCTTT | CASSLWVQDTEAFF
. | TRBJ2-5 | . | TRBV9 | TGTGCCAGCAGCGTGAGCGGAGGGCTTCAAGAGACCCAGTACTTC | CASSVSGGLQETQYF
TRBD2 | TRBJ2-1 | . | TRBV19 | TGTGCCAGTAGTACGGGACTAGCTGTGGTGGATGAGCAGTTCTTC | CASSTGLAVVDEQFF
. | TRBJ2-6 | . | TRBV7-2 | TGTGCCAGCATCATTGGGGGACTTTCTGGGGCCAACGTCCTGACTTTC | CASIIGGLSGANVLTF
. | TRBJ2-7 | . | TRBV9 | TGTGCCAGCAGCGGACGCCTTGCGGGGATCTCGGAAGAGCAGTACTTC | CASSGRLAGISEEQYF
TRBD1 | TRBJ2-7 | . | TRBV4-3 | TGCGCCAGCAGCCAAGGGACAGGTTCTAGCTCCTACGAGCAGTACTTC | CASSQGTGSSSYEQYF
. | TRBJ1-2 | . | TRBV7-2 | TGTGCCAGCAGCTTAGTGCAGGGCCCCGACTATGGCTACACCTTC | CASSLVQGPDYGYTF
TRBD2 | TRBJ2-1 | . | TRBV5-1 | TGCGCCAGCAGCTGGACTAGCGGGGAAAGCTCCTACAATGAGCAGTTCTTC | CASSWTSGESSYNEQFF
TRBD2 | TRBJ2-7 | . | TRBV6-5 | TGTGCCAGCAGTTACTCGCTAGCGGGGGACTACGAGCAGTACTTC | CASSYSLAGDYEQYF
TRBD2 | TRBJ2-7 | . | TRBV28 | TGTGCCAGCAGTTTATTCCTAGCGGGATCGGATACGGAAGCCTCCTACGAGCAGTACTTC | CASSLFLAGSDTEASYEQYF
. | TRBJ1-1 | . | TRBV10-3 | TGTGCCATCAGGACTGTAAGCACTGAAGCTTTCTTT | CAIRTVSTEAFF
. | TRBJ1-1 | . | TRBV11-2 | TGTGCCAGCAGCTCCATACCCGAGAACACTGAAGCTTTCTTT | CASSSIPENTEAFF
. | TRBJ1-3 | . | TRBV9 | TGTGCCAGCAGCGATAGGTTCTCTGGAAACACCATATATTTT | CASSDRFSGNTIYF
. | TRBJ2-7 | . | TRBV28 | TGTGCCAGCAGTTTAGGCGGCTACGAGCAGTACTTC | CASSLGGYEQYF
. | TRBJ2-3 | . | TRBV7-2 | TGTGCCAGCAGCTTAGCGGTCGGCAGCACAGATACGCAGTATTTT | CASSLAVGSTDTQYF
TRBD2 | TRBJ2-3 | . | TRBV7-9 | TGTGCCAGCACCCTCGGGACTAGGGAATTCACAGATACGCAGTATTTT | CASTLGTREFTDTQYF
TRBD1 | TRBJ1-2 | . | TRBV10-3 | TGTGCCATCAATAGCAGGGGGGCTTACTATGGCTACACCTTC | CAINSRGAYYGYTF
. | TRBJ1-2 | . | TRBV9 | TGTGCCAGCAGCGTAGATGGCCTCCTCGCCGGTGGCTACACCTTC | CASSVDGLLAGGYTF
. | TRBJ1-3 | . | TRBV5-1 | TGCGCCAGCAGCTCTACAGGGATTGGAAACACCATATATTTT | CASSSTGIGNTIYF
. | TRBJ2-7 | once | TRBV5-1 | TGCGCCAGCAGCTTGGGATCCCTGGACTACGAGCAGTACTTC | CASSLGSLDYEQYF
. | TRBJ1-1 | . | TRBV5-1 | TGCGCCAGCAGAGAGGGTCTGAACACTGAAGCTTTCTTT | CASREGLNTEAFF
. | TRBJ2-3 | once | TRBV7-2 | TGTGCCAGCAGCCCCGGGGGCACAGATACGCAGTATTTT | CASSPGGTDTQYF
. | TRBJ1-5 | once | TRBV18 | TGTGCCAGCTCAGGAGTCCGGGATCAGCCCCAGCATTTT | CASSGVRDQPQHF
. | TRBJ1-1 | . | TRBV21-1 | TGTGCCAGCAGCAAAGGGGGACAGGGAAGGTTTGGCAACACTGAAGCTTTCTTT | CASSKGGQGRFGNTEAFF
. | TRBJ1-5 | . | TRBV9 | TGTGCCAGCAGCTCGACGGATTTGTATCAGCCCCAGCATTTT | CASSSTDLYQPQHF
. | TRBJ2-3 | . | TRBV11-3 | TGTGCCAGCAGCTTATCTAGCGGCACAGATACGCAGTATTTT | CASSLSSGTDTQYF
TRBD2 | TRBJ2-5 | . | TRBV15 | TGTGCCACAGGACTAGCGGGAGAGGAGACCCAGTACTTC | CATGLAGEETQYF
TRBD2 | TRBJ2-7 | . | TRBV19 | TGTGCCAGTAGTATACCATGGACTAGCGGGAGAGGCGAGCAGTACTTC | CASSIPWTSGRGEQYF
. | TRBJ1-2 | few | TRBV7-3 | TGTGCCAGCAGCTTAGGGTCACACGCTAACTATGGCTACACCTTC | CASSLGSHANYGYTF
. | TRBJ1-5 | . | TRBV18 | TGTGCCAGCTCACCACTTGCTGGGACGGAGAATCAGCCCCAGCATTTT | CASSPLAGTENQPQHF
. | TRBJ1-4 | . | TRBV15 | TGTGCCACCAGCAGAGATAAGAGGACAGAATATAATGAAAAACTGTTTTTT | CATSRDKRTEYNEKLFF
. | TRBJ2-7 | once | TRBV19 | TGTGCCAGTAGTATAGATCACGGAAACTCCTACGAGCAGTACTTC | CASSIDHGNSYEQYF
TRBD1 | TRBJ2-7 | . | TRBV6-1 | TGTGCCAGCAGCCCGAAGGGGGACAGGGTTGACGAGCAGTACTTC | CASSPKGDRVDEQYF
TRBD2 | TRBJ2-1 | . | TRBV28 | TGTGCCACCGTTGCTAGCGGGAGGGCCCCTGAGCAGTTCTTC | CATVASGRAPEQFF
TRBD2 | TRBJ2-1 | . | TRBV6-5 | TGTGCCAGCAGTTACTCCCTAGCGGGAGGGACGAATGAGCAGTTCTTC | CASSYSLAGGTNEQFF
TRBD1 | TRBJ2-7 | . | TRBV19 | TGTGCCAGTAGGGACGGACAGGGGCGCCCTCACGAGCAGTACTTC | CASRDGQGRPHEQYF